These 14 T cell receptor beta chains were all obtained from the same sample, sequenced in a study of T-cell memory formation after mild COVID-19. TCRdb passed the 5' RACE reads through MiXCR, listing each CDR3 protein once. The table has roughly 250,000 distinct CDR3 sequences, about 15% seen once. The sample taken for sequencing was PBMCs or a T cell subset sorted from them (not recorded which). Receptors originate from a man aged 18-30 years who had mild COVID-19 (a few samples of this study predate the infection). Cell type and time point are not known.

This clonotype was recorded a few times. The V and J genes are TRBV7-9 and TRBJ2-2; 9 bases are a match to TRBD1. The V and J ends lost 5 bases and 5 bases, in that order; junction bases with no gene match: 6. In germline, CDR1 is SEHNR, CDR2 FQNEAQ (reference sequence). This CDR3 region has 15 residues. The CDR3 DNA reads TGTGCCAGCAGCGAAATGACAGGGGGAACCGGGGAGCTGTTTTTT. As protein: CASSEMTGGTGELFF.

The V call is TRBV15, the J call TRBJ1-1; the D is unclear. The germline gives CDR1 LNHNV, CDR2 YYDKDF (reference sequence). The CDR3 is made up of 14 amino acids. Trimming stripped 0 bases from V and 1 base from J, with 6 bases between. The CDR3 DNA is TGTGCCACCAGCAGAGATCAGTGGAACACTGAAGCTTTCTTT. Translating it yields CATSRDQWNTEAFF.

This clonotype was recorded a few times. The V call is TRBV7-2, the J call TRBJ2-1; weak D call: TRBD2 (6 bases). The CDR3 spans 14 residues. Trimming pared 5 bases from V and 3 bases from J, leaving 11 bases between. CDR1 and CDR2 from the germline V gene are SGHTA and FQGNSA. This CDR3 is CASSTTSYYNEQFF. The CDR3 DNA sequence: TGTGCCAGCAGCACGACTAGTTACTACAATGAGCAGTTCTTC.

The table lists this clonotype with a few counts. The chain has TRBV6-6 and TRBJ2-7, with 7 bases lining up with TRBD1. CDR1 is MNHNY, CDR2 SVGAGI, per germline (reference sequence). Trimming at V came to 5 bases and at J to 1 base, leaving 17 bases not matched to a gene. The CDR3 is 18 residues long. CDR3: CASSPDPRQGTTSYEQYV. The CDR3 DNA follows: TGTGCCAGCAGTCCGGACCCCCGACAGGGCACAACTTCCTACGAGCAGTACGTC.

In its sample, this clonotype was seen many times. The chain joins TRBV12-3 or TRBV12-4 to TRBJ1-5; D gene unclear. Trimming cost V 6 bases and J 0 bases, with 6 bases left between them. CDR3 length equals 13 residues. This chain's CDR3 is CASSLSSNQPQHF. The CDR3 bases are TGTGCCAGCAGCTTAAGTAGCAATCAGCCCCAGCATTTT.

The chain is built from TRBV4-1 and TRBJ1-1; 10 bases are a match to TRBD1. V trimming: 1 base; J trimming: 3 bases; junction bases outside the gene matches: 2. Germline V gives CDR1 MGHRA, CDR2 YSYEKL. The CDR3 spans 15 residues. The CDR3 reads CASSQGGTGDTEAFF. In nucleotides, the CDR3 is TGCGCCAGCAGCCAAGGGGGGACAGGGGACACTGAAGCTTTCTTT.

This clonotype was picked up a small number of times. This chain uses TRBV29-1 with TRBJ2-3; TRBD2 matches at 9 bases. Losses at the gene ends were 5 bases for V and 0 bases for J; bases not matched to a gene: 6. Per the germline V gene, CDR1 is SQVTM and CDR2 is ANQGSEA. The CDR3 has 15 residues. In nucleotides, the CDR3 is TGCAGCGTTTCTCCTAGCGGGGATAGCACAGATACGCAGTATTTT. Translating it yields CSVSPSGDSTDTQYF.

The chain recombines TRBV24-1 with TRBJ2-7; D is uncertain. CDR1 is KGHDR and CDR2 is SFDVKD in the germline V gene. This CDR3 region has 10 residues. V was shortened by 12 bases and J by 4 bases, with 9 bases between the two germline ends. The CDR3 DNA is TGTGCCTCAATGACATACGAGCAGTACGTC. Amino acids: CASMTYEQYV.

The V call is TRBV4-1, the J call TRBJ2-7, with TRBD2 matching over 12 bases. The germline V gene encodes CDR1 MGHRA and CDR2 YSYEKL. The V gene end was trimmed by 1 base and the J gene end by 4 bases; junction bases not matched to a gene: 2. This CDR3 spans 15 amino acids. The CDR3 sequence is CASSQASGGAYEQYF. In nucleotides, the CDR3 is TGCGCCAGCAGCCAAGCTAGCGGGGGGGCATACGAGCAGTACTTC.

This clonotype showed up just a few times. CDR3 loop: CASSSPSGFRTDTQYF. The CDR3 coding sequence is TGTGCCAGCAGCTCTCCTAGCGGGTTTCGCACAGATACGCAGTATTTT. V is TRBV7-2 and J is TRBJ2-3, with 8 bases aligning to TRBD2. The CDR3 loop spans 16 amino acids. The germline V gene has CDR1 SGHTA and CDR2 FQGNSA. V dropped 4 bases and J dropped 1; count of bases not matched to a gene: 7.

This chain links TRBV6-2 or TRBV6-3 with TRBJ1-1, with D possibly being TRBD1 (5 bases). Trimming took 6 bases from V and 1 from J, leaving 12 bases between them. The CDR3 contains 14 residues. Per the germline V gene, CDR1 is MNHEY and CDR2 is SVGEGT. The CDR3 here is CASSRWTRNTEAFF. In DNA, the CDR3 is TGTGCCAGCAGCCGGTGGACAAGGAACACTGAAGCTTTCTTT.

The table lists this clonotype with a few counts. The rearrangement joins TRBV6-6 to TRBJ2-1, with unresolved D. The CDR3 sequence is 15 residues long. Looked up from germline, CDR1 is MNHNY and CDR2 is SVGAGI (reference sequence). With 10 bases removed from V and 3 bases from J, the gap between germline ends came to 19 bases. In nucleotides, the CDR3 is TGTGCCACCCAGTTAGGGTCCAGTAACTACAATGAGCAGTTCTTC. Its translation is CATQLGSSNYNEQFF.

This clonotype was observed a few times. V usage is TRBV5-1 and J usage is TRBJ2-5; D remains ambiguous. This CDR3 is built from 15 residues. The ends were cut back, 2 bases at V and 0 bases at J, with 11 bases in the middle. CDR1 is SGHRS, CDR2 YFSETQ, per germline. The CDR3 region is CASSLLLANQETQYF. For the CDR3, the DNA is TGCGCCAGCAGCTTATTGTTGGCGAACCAAGAGACCCAGTACTTC.

This clonotype occurred many times. V is TRBV3-1 and J is TRBJ1-4; 7 positions agree with TRBD1. Germline CDR1 and CDR2: LGHDT and YNNKEL (reference sequence). The CDR3 runs 14 residues. Trimming took 3 bases from V and 8 from J; bases not matched to a gene: 6. For the CDR3, the DNA is TGTGCCAGCAGCCATCGCAGGGGGGAGGAAAAACTGTTTTTT. It yields the protein CASSHRRGEEKLFF.